These 32 T cell receptor beta chains originate from one sample sequenced in a study of blood T cell repertoires in COVID-19. Libraries were prepared by immunoSEQ multiplex PCR; TCRdb keeps only in-frame clonotypes and omits some of them. The sample carries about 210,000 clones, 82% recorded once. The sample consisted of peripheral blood. These receptors all stem from a woman in her thirties or forties with acute or convalescent COVID-19.

V gene TRBV10-2 combines with J gene TRBJ2-7; TRBD2 matches 8 bases. Trimming at V came to 6 bases and at J to 7 bases, leaving 20 bases not matched to a gene. From germline, CDR1 is WSHSY and CDR2 SAAADI. This CDR3 is 17 amino acids long. CDR3 amino acids: CASSKPRNSGGDREQYF. The CDR3 DNA is TGCGCCAGCAGCAAGCCCCGGAATTCCGGGGGGGATCGGGAGCAGTACTTC.

This chain connects TRBV9 to TRBJ1-5; D is unresolved. Germline loops: CDR1 SGDLS, CDR2 YYNGEE. The germline V and J ends were trimmed by 4 bases and 7 bases, with 18 bases remaining between them. The CDR3 sequence is 15 residues long. CDR3: CASSPSPFVGQPQHF. In DNA form, the CDR3 reads TGTGCCAGCAGCCCAAGCCCTTTTGTGGGCCAGCCCCAGCATTTT.

The CDR3 coding sequence is TGTGCCAGCAGTTCTCCGGGACAGGGTTACGAGCAGTACTTC. Amino acid sequence: CASSSPGQGYEQYF. This chain uses TRBV27 with TRBJ2-7, with 9 bases aligning to TRBD1. Looked up from germline, CDR1 is MNHEY and CDR2 is SMNVEV (reference sequence). CDR3 length: 14 amino acids. Losses at the gene ends were 4 bases for V and 4 bases for J; bases not matched to a gene: 5.

This clone showed up just a few times. The rearrangement uses TRBV12-5 and TRBJ2-3, with 10 bases that match TRBD1. The CDR3 runs to 14 residues. Per the germline V gene, CDR1 is LGHNT and CDR2 is FRNRAP. Losses at the gene ends were 6 bases for V and 4 bases for J; bases not matched to a gene: 4. The CDR3 protein is CASGKGTGADTQYF. The CDR3 region has the DNA TGTGCTAGTGGGAAAGGGACAGGGGCAGATACGCAGTATTTT.

The chain combines TRBV11-3 with TRBJ2-7, with 10 bases lining up with TRBD1. V shed 4 bases, J shed 3 bases, and the junction held 6 bases outside the gene matches. The CDR3 consists of 15 residues. Germline loops: CDR1 SGHNT, CDR2 YENEEA. The CDR3 region has the DNA TGTGCCAGCAGCTCGACAGGGGGCAGTTTCTACGAGCAGTACTTC. Encoded protein: CASSSTGGSFYEQYF. The full variable domain, completed using reference TRBV11-3 and TRBJ2-7, is EAGVVQSPRYKIIEKKQPVAFWCNPISGHNTLYWYLQNLGQGPELLIRYENEEAVDDSQLPKDRFSAERLKGVDSTLKIQPAELGDSAVYLCASSSTGGSFYEQYFGPGTRLTVT.

The chain combines TRBV3-1 (or the pseudogene TRBV3-2) with TRBJ1-2; maybe TRBD1 (6 bases). CDR1 LGHDT and CDR2 YNNKEL come from the germline V gene (reference sequence). Deletions cut 1 base from V and 5 bases from J, with 17 bases between. This CDR3 contains 16 residues. The CDR3 protein is CASSQVPTGRVYGYTF. In DNA form, the CDR3 reads TGTGCCAGCAGCCAAGTTCCAACAGGGAGGGTTTATGGCTACACCTTC.

The J gene is TRBJ1-2, the V gene TRBV13, with TRBD1 identical over 7 bases. The V segment lost 6 bases and the J segment 5 bases; nucleotides outside the gene matches: 9. The germline CDR1 and CDR2 sequences are PRHDT and FYEKMQ (reference sequence). The CDR3 spans 14 residues. DNA for the CDR3: TGTGCCAGCAGTCTCCGGGACAGAGCTTATGGCTACACCTTC. It specifies CASSLRDRAYGYTF.

This chain uses TRBV27 with TRBJ1-2; 8 bases line up with TRBD1. This CDR3 contains 14 residues. CDR1 MNHEY and CDR2 SMNVEV come from the germline V gene (reference sequence). J was trimmed by 7 bases and V by 2 bases; bases with no gene match: 6. The CDR3 reads CASSLGPTGGGYTF. CDR3 sequence (DNA): TGTGCCAGCAGTTTAGGTCCTACAGGGGGTGGCTACACCTTC.

The chain combines TRBV9 with TRBJ2-1, with 9 positions matching TRBD2. This CDR3 comprises 16 residues. The V gene end was trimmed by 6 bases and the J gene end by 8 bases; junction bases not matched to a gene: 15. CDR1 is SGDLS, CDR2 YYNGEE, per germline. In DNA form, the CDR3 reads TGTGCCAGCACCACTGGCGGGGGGGCATCATCCTATGAGCAGTTCTTC. Translated, it gives CASTTGGGASSYEQFF.

The chain employs TRBV9 and TRBJ1-3; D possibly corresponds to TRBD1 (6 bases). Germline CDR1 and CDR2: SGDLS and YYNGEE. CDR3 length: 14 amino acids. The V end was cut by 7 bases, the J end by 2 bases, with 13 bases between. The CDR3 DNA is TGTGCCAGCTCCGGGGGGGGCCCTGGAAACACCATATATTTT. This encodes CASSGGGPGNTIYF.

The chain has TRBV14 and TRBJ1-2, with 7 positions matching TRBD1. CDR3 size: 14 residues. Trimming at V came to 0 bases and at J to 7 bases, leaving 5 bases not matched to a gene. CDR1 is SGHDN and CDR2 is FVKESK in the germline V gene. CDR3 DNA sequence: TGTGCCAGCAGCCAAGACAGGGGGATTAGTGGCTACACCTTC. Its protein product is CASSQDRGISGYTF.

This clone was seen a few times. The V call is TRBV4-3, the J call TRBJ1-1, with D maybe TRBD1 (5 bases). The CDR3 sequence is 17 residues long. Trimming removed 0 bases at V and 2 bases at J, with 16 bases between. CDR1 and CDR2 (germline): LGHNA, YSLEER. CDR3 nucleotides: TGCGCCAGCAGCCAAGACACCTACCAAGGGGCTAACACTGAAGCTTTCTTT. Its translation is CASSQDTYQGANTEAFF.

The chain links TRBV10-3 to TRBJ2-2; no definite D call. V was pared by 2 bases and J by 4 bases, with 8 bases between. In germline, CDR1 is ENHRY, CDR2 SYGVKD. The CDR3 has 14 residues. This CDR3 is CAISELVTTGELFF. The CDR3 DNA follows: TGTGCCATCAGTGAGCTAGTGACCACCGGGGAGCTGTTTTTT.

This clone was picked up a small number of times. The V call is TRBV3-1 (or the pseudogene TRBV3-2), the J call TRBJ1-1; no reliable D call. V lost 4 bases to trimming and J lost 5 bases, with 14 bases between them. CDR3 length: 14 amino acids. Germline V gene data show CDR1 as LGHDT and CDR2 as YNNKEL (reference sequence). CDR3 bases: TGTGCCAGCAGCCGCGGCCGGGGAGGGACTGAAGCTTTCTTT. Its protein is CASSRGRGGTEAFF.

The rearrangement joins TRBV2 to TRBJ1-2; no clear D. Germline lookup yields CDR1 SNHLY and CDR2 FYNNEI. The CDR3 contains 14 residues. V shed 3 bases and J shed 4 bases, with 12 bases lying between them. CDR3: CASSDAAALYGYTF. The CDR3 nucleotides read TGTGCCAGCAGTGACGCGGCAGCTCTCTATGGCTACACCTTC.

This clone appeared once. The CDR3 DNA is TGTGCCAGCAGCCAAGACGGGTTCACTGAAGCTTTCTTT. Protein sequence: CASSQDGFTEAFF. This chain joins TRBV3-1 (or the pseudogene TRBV3-2) and TRBJ1-1; D call uncertain. Germline V gene data show CDR1 as LGHDT and CDR2 as YNNKEL (reference sequence). The CDR3 loop spans 13 amino acids. V lost 0 bases and J 4 bases, leaving 6 bases between the germline ends.

The chain has TRBV9 and TRBJ2-7; 7 bases agree with TRBD1. V lost 0 bases to trimming and J lost 0 bases; unmatched junction nucleotides: 6. Germline V gene data show CDR1 as SGDLS and CDR2 as YYNGEE. The length of the CDR3 is 16 residues. In DNA, the CDR3 is TGTGCCAGCAGCGTAGGGGGACAGAGGAGCTCCTACGAGCAGTACTTC. Translated, it gives CASSVGGQRSSYEQYF.

The chain joins TRBV24-1 to TRBJ2-7; the match to TRBD1 covers 10 bases. CDR3 size: 13 residues. The germline gives CDR1 KGHDR, CDR2 SFDVKD. V lost 4 bases to trimming and J lost 6 bases; unmatched junction nucleotides: 2. CDR3 in DNA: TGTGCCACCAGTGAGACAGGGGGCTCCGAGCAGTACTTC. Translation: CATSETGGSEQYF.

CDR3 nucleotides: TGTGCCATCAGTGAGGGTGGCTTCTATGGCTACACCTTC. It encodes CAISEGGFYGYTF. The chain joins TRBV10-3 to TRBJ1-2; D unclear. The CDR3 spans 13 residues. CDR1 and CDR2 (germline): ENHRY, SYGVKD. Deletions cut 2 bases from V and 4 bases from J, with 8 bases between.

The gene calls are TRBV7-6 and TRBJ1-5; D is ambiguous. V lost 4 bases, J lost 7 bases, and 11 bases lay in between. Per germline, CDR1 SGHVS and CDR2 FNYEAQ. The CDR3 contains 13 residues. For the CDR3, the DNA is TGTGCCAGCAGCTCCCACTCATCCCAGCCCCAGCATTTT. Its protein product is CASSSHSSQPQHF.

The gene calls are TRBV6-2 or TRBV6-3 and TRBJ2-7, with 9 bases matching TRBD2. CDR3 size: 18 residues. CDR1 and CDR2 from the germline V gene are MNHEY and SVGEGT. V dropped 2 bases and J dropped 4; count of bases not matched to a gene: 15. The CDR3 loop reads CASSYPGTEREAEYEQYF. The CDR3 DNA reads TGTGCCAGCAGTTACCCGGGGACAGAGCGGGAGGCGGAGTACGAGCAGTACTTC.

This clone was seen repeatedly, ten times or more. The gene calls are TRBV9 and TRBJ2-2; D unclear. The length of the CDR3 is 16 residues. V gave up 0 bases and J gave up 6 bases, with 15 bases separating them. Germline lookup yields CDR1 SGDLS and CDR2 YYNGEE. CDR3 protein: CASSVAISSRAGELFF. The CDR3, as DNA: TGTGCCAGCAGCGTAGCGATCAGCTCTCGGGCCGGGGAGCTGTTTTTT.

The V gene is TRBV4-3, the J gene TRBJ2-7; D might be TRBD2 (6 bases). CDR1 is LGHNA and CDR2 is YSLEER in the germline V gene. V lost 2 bases to trimming and J lost 6 bases, with 14 bases between them. The CDR3 sequence is 14 residues long. This CDR3 is CASSQRTGVSEQYF. As DNA, the CDR3 is TGCGCCAGCAGCCAAAGGACGGGAGTGTCCGAGCAGTACTTC.

The V gene is TRBV5-1, the J gene TRBJ2-5; D is uncertain. Germline V CDR1 and CDR2: SGHRS, YFSETQ. This CDR3 is built from 16 residues. Trimming took off 4 bases at V and 1 base at J, with 17 bases between the two ends. The chain's CDR3 is CASSLNYPRFQETQYF. CDR3 coding DNA: TGCGCCAGCAGCCTAAACTACCCGCGTTTCCAAGAGACCCAGTACTTC.

The chain employs TRBV5-1 and TRBJ1-2, with 7 positions matching TRBD1. The V gene end was trimmed by 0 bases and the J gene end by 8 bases; junction bases not matched to a gene: 7. Germline CDR1 and CDR2: SGHRS and YFSETQ. The CDR3 spans 14 residues. CDR3 region: CASSLGGQARGYTF. DNA of the CDR3: TGCGCCAGCAGCTTGGGAGGACAGGCAAGGGGCTACACCTTC.

The J gene is TRBJ2-1, the V gene TRBV28; D is perhaps TRBD1 (6 bases). CDR3 length equals 18 residues. Trimming pared 4 bases from V and 2 bases from J, leaving 21 bases between. Germline V lookup: CDR1 MDHEN, CDR2 SYDVKM. The CDR3 DNA follows: TGTGCCAGCAGTTCGCCTAAGTACCGGGACACCACCTACAATGAGCAGTTCTTC. Its protein is CASSSPKYRDTTYNEQFF.

This sequence joins TRBV4-2 and TRBJ2-1, with a tentative D call TRBD2 (5 bases). Per germline, CDR1 LGHNA and CDR2 YNFKEQ. The CDR3 loop spans 13 amino acids. V was clipped by 4 bases and J by 7 bases, with 11 bases between them. CDR3 nucleotide sequence: TGTGCCAGCAGCCGGGAGTTCGATAATGAGCAGTTCTTC. It translates to CASSREFDNEQFF.

The J gene is TRBJ2-6, the V gene TRBV27; D unclear. Germline V gene lookup returns CDR1 MNHEY and CDR2 SMNVEV (reference sequence). V lost 0 bases and J lost 2, with 11 bases in between. The CDR3 is 17 residues long. The CDR3 here is CASSLSVRTTGANVLTF. The CDR3 DNA follows: TGTGCCAGCAGTTTATCGGTCAGAACGACTGGGGCCAACGTCCTGACTTTC.

The chain couples TRBV9 to TRBJ2-2, with TRBD2 identical over 15 bases. This CDR3 is built from 19 residues. V was pared by 1 base and J by 1 base, with 5 bases of the junction left unmatched. Looked up from germline, CDR1 is SGDLS and CDR2 is YYNGEE. CDR3 amino acids: CASSVRSGLAGGNTGELFF. The CDR3 nucleotides read TGTGCCAGCAGCGTACGCTCGGGACTAGCGGGGGGGAACACCGGGGAGCTGTTTTTT.

The chain uses TRBV2 and TRBJ1-6, with 7 nucleotides matching TRBD1. CDR3 length: 16 amino acids. Germline assignment: CDR1 SNHLY and CDR2 FYNNEI. Trimming took 5 bases from V and 6 from J; bases not matched to a gene: 10. CDR3 nucleotides: TGTGCCAGCAGTCTAAGGACAGGAGCAGTTAATTCACCCCTCCACTTT. Its protein is CASSLRTGAVNSPLHF.

The chain uses TRBV7-2 and TRBJ2-7; D remains ambiguous. The CDR3 length is 15 residues. Germline CDR1 and CDR2: SGHTA and FQGNSA. Trimming stripped 2 bases from V and 3 bases from J, with 14 bases between. CDR3 sequence: CASSLTGQVGYEQYF. The CDR3 region has the DNA TGTGCCAGCAGCTTAACTGGGCAGGTAGGCTACGAGCAGTACTTC.

The J gene is TRBJ2-1, the V gene TRBV6-5; TRBD2 is a possible D gene (6 bases). The CDR3 loop spans 16 amino acids. With 0 bases removed from V and 3 bases from J, the gap between germline ends came to 12 bases. CDR1 and CDR2 (germline): MNHEY, SVGAGI. The CDR3 loop is CASSYSITGSYNEQFF. The CDR3 region has the DNA TGTGCCAGCAGTTACTCGATAACCGGGAGCTACAATGAGCAGTTCTTC.